This TCR beta chain was sequenced in a study of cytotoxic CD8 clonotypes in ibrutinib-treated CLL. Study as a whole: For this cohort, patients were ten to twelve relapsed/refractory and some 15 treatment-naive, while 17 were IGHV unmutated.

Profiling relied on immunoSEQ multiplex PCR, and the TCRdb table lists in-frame clones only, not all of them. The sample records about 200,000 clones, about four fifths being singletons. Study-wide results and limits: Elevated clonality accompanied ibrutinib response, with a return toward baseline values at progression.

Worth noting for this clone: Its antigen is undetermined.

V lost 3 bases, J lost 0 bases, and 10 bases stayed unmatched. The germline CDR1 and CDR2 sequences are ENHRY and SYGVKD. This CDR3 spans 18 amino acids. Sequencing used PBMCs, obtained after 12 months of ibrutinib treatment. The receptor comes from a human donor with chronic lymphocytic leukemia. This sequence joins TRBV10-3 and TRBJ2-7; TRBD2 matches at 11 bases. The DNA for the CDR3 is TGTGCCATCAGTGATCCCGGGACTAGCGGCCTCTCCTCCTACGAGCAGTACTTC. Translating it yields CAISDPGTSGLSSYEQYF.